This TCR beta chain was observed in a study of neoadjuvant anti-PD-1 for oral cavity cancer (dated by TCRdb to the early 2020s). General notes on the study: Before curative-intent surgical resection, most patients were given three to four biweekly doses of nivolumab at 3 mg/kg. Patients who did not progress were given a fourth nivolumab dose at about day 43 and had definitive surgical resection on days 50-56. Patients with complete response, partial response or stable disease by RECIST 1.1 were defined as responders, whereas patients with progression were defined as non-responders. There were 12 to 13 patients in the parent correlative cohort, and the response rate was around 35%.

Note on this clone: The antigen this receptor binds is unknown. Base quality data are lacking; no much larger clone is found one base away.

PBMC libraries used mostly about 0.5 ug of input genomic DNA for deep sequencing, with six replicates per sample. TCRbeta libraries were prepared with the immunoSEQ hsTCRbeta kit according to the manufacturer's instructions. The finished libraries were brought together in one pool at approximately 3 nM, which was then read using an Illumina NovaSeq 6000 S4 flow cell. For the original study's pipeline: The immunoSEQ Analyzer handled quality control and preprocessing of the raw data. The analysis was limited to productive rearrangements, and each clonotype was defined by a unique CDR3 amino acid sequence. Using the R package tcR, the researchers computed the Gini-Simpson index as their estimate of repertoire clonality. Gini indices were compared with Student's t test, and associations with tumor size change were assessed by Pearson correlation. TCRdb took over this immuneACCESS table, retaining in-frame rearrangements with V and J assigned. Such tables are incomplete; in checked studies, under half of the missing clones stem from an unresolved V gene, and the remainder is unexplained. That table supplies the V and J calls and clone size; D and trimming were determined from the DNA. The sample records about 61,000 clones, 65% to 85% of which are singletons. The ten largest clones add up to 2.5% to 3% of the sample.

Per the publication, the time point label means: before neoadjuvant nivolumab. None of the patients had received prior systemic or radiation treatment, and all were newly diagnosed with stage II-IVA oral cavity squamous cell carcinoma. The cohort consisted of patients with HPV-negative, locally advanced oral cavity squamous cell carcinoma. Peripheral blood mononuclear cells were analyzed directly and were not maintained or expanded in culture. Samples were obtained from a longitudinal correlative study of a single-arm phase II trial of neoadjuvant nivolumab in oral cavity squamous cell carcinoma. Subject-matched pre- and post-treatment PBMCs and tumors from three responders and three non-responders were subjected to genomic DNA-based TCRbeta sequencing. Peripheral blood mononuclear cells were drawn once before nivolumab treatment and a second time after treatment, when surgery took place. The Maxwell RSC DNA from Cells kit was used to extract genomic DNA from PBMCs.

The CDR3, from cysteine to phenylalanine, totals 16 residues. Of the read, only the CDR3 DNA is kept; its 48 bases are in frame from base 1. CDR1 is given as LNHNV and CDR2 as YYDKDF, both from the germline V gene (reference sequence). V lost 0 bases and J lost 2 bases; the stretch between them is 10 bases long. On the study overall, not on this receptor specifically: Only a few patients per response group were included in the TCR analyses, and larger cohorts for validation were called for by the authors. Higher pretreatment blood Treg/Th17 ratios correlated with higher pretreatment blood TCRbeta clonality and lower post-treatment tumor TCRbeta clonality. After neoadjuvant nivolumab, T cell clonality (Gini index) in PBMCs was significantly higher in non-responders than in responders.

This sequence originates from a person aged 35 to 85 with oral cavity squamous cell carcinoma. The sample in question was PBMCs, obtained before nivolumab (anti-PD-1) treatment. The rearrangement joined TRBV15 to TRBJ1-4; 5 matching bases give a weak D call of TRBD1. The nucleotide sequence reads TGTGCCACCAGCAGAGATCCAGGGCCCACTAATGAAAAACTGTTTTTT. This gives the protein CATSRDPGPTNEKLFF.